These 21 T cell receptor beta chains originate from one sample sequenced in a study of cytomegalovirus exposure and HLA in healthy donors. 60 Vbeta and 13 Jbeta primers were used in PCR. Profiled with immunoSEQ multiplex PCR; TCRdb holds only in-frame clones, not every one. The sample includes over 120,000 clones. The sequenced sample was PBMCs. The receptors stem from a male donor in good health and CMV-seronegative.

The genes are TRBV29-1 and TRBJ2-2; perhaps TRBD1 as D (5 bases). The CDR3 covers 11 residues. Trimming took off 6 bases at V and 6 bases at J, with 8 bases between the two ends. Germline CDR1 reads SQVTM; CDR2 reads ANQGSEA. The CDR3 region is CSVQGSGELFF. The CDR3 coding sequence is TGCAGCGTCCAGGGTTCCGGGGAGCTGTTTTTT.

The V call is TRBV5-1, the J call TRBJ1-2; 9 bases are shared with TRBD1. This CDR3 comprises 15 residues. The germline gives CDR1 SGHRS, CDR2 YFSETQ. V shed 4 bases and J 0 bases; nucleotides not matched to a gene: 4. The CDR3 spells CASSPDRGANYGYTF. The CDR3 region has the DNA TGCGCCAGCAGCCCGGACAGGGGAGCTAACTATGGCTACACCTTC.

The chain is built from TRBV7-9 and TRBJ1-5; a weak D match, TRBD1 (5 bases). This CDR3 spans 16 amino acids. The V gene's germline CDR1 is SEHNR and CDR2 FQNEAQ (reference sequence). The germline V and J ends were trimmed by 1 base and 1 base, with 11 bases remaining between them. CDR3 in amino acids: CASSLVISGSNQPQHF. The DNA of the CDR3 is TGTGCCAGCAGCTTAGTCATTTCAGGGAGCAATCAGCCCCAGCATTTT.

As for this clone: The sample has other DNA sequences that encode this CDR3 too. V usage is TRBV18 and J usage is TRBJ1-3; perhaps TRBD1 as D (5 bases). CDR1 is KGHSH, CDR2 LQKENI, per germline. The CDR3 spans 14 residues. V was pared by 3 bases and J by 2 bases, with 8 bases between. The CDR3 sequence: CASSPGTAGNTIYF. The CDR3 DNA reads TGTGCCAGCTCACCTGGGACTGCTGGAAACACCATATATTTT.

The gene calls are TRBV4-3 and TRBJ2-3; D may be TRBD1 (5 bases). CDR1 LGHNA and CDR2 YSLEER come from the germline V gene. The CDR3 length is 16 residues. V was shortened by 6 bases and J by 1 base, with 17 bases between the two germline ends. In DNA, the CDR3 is TGCGCCAGCAGTCCCCAATGGGGCATCGGCACAGATACGCAGTATTTT. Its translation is CASSPQWGIGTDTQYF.

The CDR3, as DNA: TGCGCCAGCAGCTACGAGCGGAGCTCCTACAATGAGCAGTTCTTC. This encodes CASSYERSSYNEQFF. V usage is TRBV4-3 and J usage is TRBJ2-1; tentative D call: TRBD2 (5 bases). CDR1 is LGHNA and CDR2 is YSLEER in the germline V gene. The CDR3 totals 15 residues. The V end was cut by 5 bases, the J end by 0 bases, with 11 bases between.

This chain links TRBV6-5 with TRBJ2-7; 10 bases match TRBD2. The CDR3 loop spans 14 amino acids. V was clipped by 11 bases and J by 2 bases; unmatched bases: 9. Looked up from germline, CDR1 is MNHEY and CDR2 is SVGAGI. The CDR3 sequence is CASTQREGPYEQYF. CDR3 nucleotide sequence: TGTGCCTCTACCCAGCGGGAGGGCCCCTACGAGCAGTACTTC.

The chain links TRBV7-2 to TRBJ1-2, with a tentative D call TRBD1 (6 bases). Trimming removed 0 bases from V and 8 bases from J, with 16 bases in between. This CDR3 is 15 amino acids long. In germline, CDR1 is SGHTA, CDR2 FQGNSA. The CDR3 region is CASSLALVGQRGYTF. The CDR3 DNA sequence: TGTGCCAGCAGCTTAGCGCTCGTCGGACAGCGAGGCTACACCTTC.

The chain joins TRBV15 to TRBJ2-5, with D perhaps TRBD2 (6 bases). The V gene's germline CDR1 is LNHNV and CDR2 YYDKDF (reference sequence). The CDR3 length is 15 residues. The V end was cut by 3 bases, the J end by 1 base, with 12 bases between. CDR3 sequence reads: CATSRALSGQETQYF. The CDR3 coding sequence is TGTGCCACCAGCAGGGCCCTTAGCGGCCAAGAGACCCAGTACTTC.

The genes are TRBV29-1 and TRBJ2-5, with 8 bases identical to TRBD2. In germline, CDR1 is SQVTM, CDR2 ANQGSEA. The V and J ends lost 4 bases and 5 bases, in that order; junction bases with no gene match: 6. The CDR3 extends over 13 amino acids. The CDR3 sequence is CSVGHREGETQYF. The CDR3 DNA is TGCAGCGTTGGTCATCGGGAGGGGGAGACCCAGTACTTC.

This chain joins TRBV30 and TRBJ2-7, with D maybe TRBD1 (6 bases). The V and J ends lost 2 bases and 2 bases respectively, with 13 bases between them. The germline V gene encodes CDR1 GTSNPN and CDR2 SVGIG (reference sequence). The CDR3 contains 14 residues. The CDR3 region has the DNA TGTGCCTGGAGTACCCAGGGGAAAGCCTACGAGCAGTACTTC. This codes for CAWSTQGKAYEQYF.

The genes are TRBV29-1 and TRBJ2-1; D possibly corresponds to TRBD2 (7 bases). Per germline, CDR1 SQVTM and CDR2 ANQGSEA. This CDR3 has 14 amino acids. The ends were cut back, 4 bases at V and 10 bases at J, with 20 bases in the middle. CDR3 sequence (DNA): TGCAGCGTTGTTGGGGGCGCGGGGGCAAGGGAGCAGTTCTTC. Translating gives CSVVGGAGAREQFF.

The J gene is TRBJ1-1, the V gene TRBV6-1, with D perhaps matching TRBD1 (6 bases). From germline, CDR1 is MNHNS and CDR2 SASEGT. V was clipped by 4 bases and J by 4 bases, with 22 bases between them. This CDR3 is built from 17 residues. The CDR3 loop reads CASSGHRVSRSGTEAFF. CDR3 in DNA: TGTGCCAGCAGTGGACACAGGGTCTCGCGCTCCGGCACTGAAGCTTTCTTT.

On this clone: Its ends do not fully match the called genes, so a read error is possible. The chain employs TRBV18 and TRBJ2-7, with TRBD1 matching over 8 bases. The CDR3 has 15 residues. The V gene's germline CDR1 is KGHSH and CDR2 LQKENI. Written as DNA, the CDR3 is TGTGCCAGCTCATCACCGGGACAGGCTTCCTACGAGCAGTACTTC. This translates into CASSSPGQASYEQYF.

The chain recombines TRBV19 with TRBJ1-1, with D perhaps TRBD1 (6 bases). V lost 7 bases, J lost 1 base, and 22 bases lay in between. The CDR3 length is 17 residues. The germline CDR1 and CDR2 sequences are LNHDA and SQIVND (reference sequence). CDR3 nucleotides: TGTGCCAGTACCTCCTTAAGGGGACAAATAGGGAACACTGAAGCTTTCTTT. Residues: CASTSLRGQIGNTEAFF.

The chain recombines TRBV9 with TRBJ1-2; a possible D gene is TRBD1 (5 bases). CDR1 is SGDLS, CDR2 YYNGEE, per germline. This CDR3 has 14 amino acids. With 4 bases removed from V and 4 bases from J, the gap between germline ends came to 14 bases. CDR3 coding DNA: TGTGCCAGCAGCCCCCGGGGGATCAGCTATGGCTACACCTTC. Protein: CASSPRGISYGYTF.

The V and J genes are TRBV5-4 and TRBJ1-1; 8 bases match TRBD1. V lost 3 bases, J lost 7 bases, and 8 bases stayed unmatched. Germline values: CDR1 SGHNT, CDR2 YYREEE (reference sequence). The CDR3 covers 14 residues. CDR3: CASSWPGQAVEAFF. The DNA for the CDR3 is TGTGCCAGCAGCTGGCCGGGACAGGCGGTTGAAGCTTTCTTT.

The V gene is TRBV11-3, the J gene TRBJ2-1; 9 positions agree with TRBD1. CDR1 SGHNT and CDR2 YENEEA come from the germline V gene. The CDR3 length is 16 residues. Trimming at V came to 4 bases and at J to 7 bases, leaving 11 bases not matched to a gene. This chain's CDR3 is CASSSQFGTGLNEQFF. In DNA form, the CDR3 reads TGTGCCAGCAGCTCCCAGTTCGGGACAGGGCTGAATGAGCAGTTCTTC.

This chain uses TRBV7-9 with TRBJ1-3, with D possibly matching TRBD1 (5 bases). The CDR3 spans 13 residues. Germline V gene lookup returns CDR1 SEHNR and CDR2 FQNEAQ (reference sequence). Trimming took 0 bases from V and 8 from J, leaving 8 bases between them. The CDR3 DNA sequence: TGTGCCAGCAGCTTAGCAGGGGCTGACACCATATATTTT. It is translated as CASSLAGADTIYF.

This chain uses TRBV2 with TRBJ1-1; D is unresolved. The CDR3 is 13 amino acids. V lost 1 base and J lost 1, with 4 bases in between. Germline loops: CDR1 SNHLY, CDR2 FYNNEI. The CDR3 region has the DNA TGTGCCAGCAGTGAAGAACAGAACACTGAAGCTTTCTTT. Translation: CASSEEQNTEAFF.

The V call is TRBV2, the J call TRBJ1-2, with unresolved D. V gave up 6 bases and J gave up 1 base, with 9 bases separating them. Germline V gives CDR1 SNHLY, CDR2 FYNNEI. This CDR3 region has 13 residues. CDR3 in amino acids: CASRQNINYGYTF. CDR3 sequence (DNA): TGTGCCAGCAGACAGAACATTAACTATGGCTACACCTTC.